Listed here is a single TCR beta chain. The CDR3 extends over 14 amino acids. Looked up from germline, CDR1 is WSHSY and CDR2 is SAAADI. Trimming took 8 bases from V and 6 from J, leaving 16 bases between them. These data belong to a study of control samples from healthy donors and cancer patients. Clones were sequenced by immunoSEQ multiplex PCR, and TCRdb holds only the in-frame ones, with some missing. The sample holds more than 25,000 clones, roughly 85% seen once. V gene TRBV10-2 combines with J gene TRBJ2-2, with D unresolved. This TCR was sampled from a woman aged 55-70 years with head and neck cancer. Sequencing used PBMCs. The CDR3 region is CASGKLTGPGELFF. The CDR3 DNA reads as TGCGCCAGCGGCAAGCTTACGGGCCCCGGGGAGCTGTTTTTT.